This is a list of T cell receptor beta chains from one sample in a study of cytomegalovirus exposure and HLA in healthy donors. Sequencing used immunoSEQ multiplex PCR; TCRdb keeps in-frame clones, though not all of them. The table shows 90,000 or so clones, with around four fifths occurring only once. Sequenced sample: PBMCs. The receptor set was obtained from a woman in her thirties or forties in good health and CMV-seronegative. CDR3s include the opening cysteine and the closing phenylalanine or tryptophan. D genes are given only for firm matches. Clone sizes are given selectively: once, few, many, or a class where the clone is expanded.

j_call | clone_size | v_call | d_call | cdr3_aa | cdr3_nt
TRBJ2-2 | . | TRBV19 | . | CASSAPLGGSTKAGELFF | TGTGCCAGTAGTGCACCGTTGGGGGGTTCAACTAAAGCCGGGGAGCTGTTTTTT
TRBJ2-7 | . | TRBV5-1 | TRBD2 | CASSLASGRTGSYEQYF | TGCGCCAGCAGCTTGGCTAGCGGGAGGACCGGCTCCTACGAGCAGTACTTC
TRBJ2-4 | . | TRBV25-1 | . | CASSESPPSRGAKNIQYF | TGTGCCAGCAGTGAAAGCCCACCCTCTAGGGGGGCCAAAAACATTCAGTACTTC
TRBJ2-7 | . | TRBV7-6 | . | CASSSTDGNSYEQYF | TGTGCCAGCAGCTCAACCGACGGGAACTCGTACGAGCAGTACTTC
TRBJ1-1 | . | TRBV6-5 | TRBD1 | CASTGQGYNTEAFF | TGTGCCAGTACCGGACAGGGGTATAACACTGAAGCTTTCTTT
TRBJ2-1 | . | TRBV7-7 | TRBD2 | CASSVAGGSEQFF | TGTGCTAGCAGTGTAGCGGGAGGGAGTGAGCAGTTCTTC
TRBJ1-3 | . | TRBV19 | TRBD1 | CASSTRDSRLKKDTGNTIYF | TGTGCCAGTAGTACTCGGGACAGTAGACTTAAAAAGGATACTGGAAACACCATATATTTT
TRBJ2-7 | . | TRBV27 | . | CASSLRLQSSYEQYF | TGTGCCAGCAGTTTAAGACTCCAGAGCTCCTACGAGCAGTACTTC
TRBJ2-2 | . | TRBV27 | . | CASSLAGRNGELFF | TGTGCCAGCAGTTTAGCAGGGAGGAACGGGGAGCTGTTTTTT
TRBJ2-3 | . | TRBV6-6 | . | CASSYYPQDTQYF | TGTGCCAGCAGTTACTATCCGCAGGATACGCAGTATTTT
TRBJ2-7 | . | TRBV7-8 | . | CASSLRATGYYEQYF | TGTGCCAGCAGCTTGAGGGCTACCGGATACTACGAGCAGTACTTC
TRBJ2-1 | . | TRBV5-6 | TRBD1 | CASSWGQGRNNEQFF | TGTGCCAGCAGCTGGGGACAGGGGAGGAACAATGAGCAGTTCTTC
TRBJ1-2 | . | TRBV6-6 | . | CATHREGYGYTF | TGTGCCACCCACAGGGAGGGCTATGGCTACACCTTC
TRBJ1-2 | . | TRBV28 | TRBD1 | CAIYSTGNYGYTF | TGTGCCATCTACTCGACAGGGAACTATGGCTACACCTTC
TRBJ1-2 | few | TRBV7-8 | . | CASSPRMTANYGYTF | TGTGCCAGCAGCCCCCGGATGACAGCTAACTATGGCTACACCTTC
TRBJ1-5 | once | TRBV6-5 | TRBD1 | CASRRDRYNQPQHF | TGTGCCAGCAGGCGGGACAGATACAATCAGCCCCAGCATTTT
TRBJ2-5 | . | TRBV6-6 | TRBD1 | CASSWGQGEGETQYF | TGTGCCAGCAGTTGGGGACAGGGCGAAGGGGAGACCCAGTACTTC
TRBJ1-2 | few | TRBV6-1 | TRBD1 | CASLPVANRGGGYTF | TGTGCCAGCCTCCCCGTGGCTAACAGGGGTGGTGGCTACACCTTC
TRBJ1-4 | . | TRBV9 | . | CRRPSGTPRSTNEKLFF | TGCCGTCGCCCCTCGGGAACTCCCCGGTCGACTAATGAAAAACTGTTTTTT
TRBJ1-1 | . | TRBV5-1 | . | CASSLTGIGVAEAFF | TGCGCCAGCAGCCTAACAGGGATTGGAGTGGCTGAAGCTTTCTTT
TRBJ1-2 | . | TRBV9 | TRBD1 | CAPWDRVSGYTF | TGTGCCCCCTGGGACAGGGTTAGCGGCTACACCTTC
TRBJ1-5 | . | TRBV4-1 | TRBD1 | CASSSHDRGGQPQHF | TGCGCCAGCAGCTCTCATGACAGGGGAGGTCAGCCCCAGCATTTT
TRBJ1-2 | . | TRBV28 | TRBD1 | CASSPFTGQVDGYTF | TGTGCCAGCAGTCCATTCACAGGACAGGTGGATGGCTACACCTTC
TRBJ1-5 | once | TRBV6-5 | TRBD1 | CASSPQSQGWQPQHF | TGTGCCAGCAGTCCCCAATCACAGGGGTGGCAGCCCCAGCATTTT
TRBJ2-5 | . | TRBV27 | . | CASSYHRSSQETQYF | TGTGCCAGCAGTTACCACAGATCCTCGCAAGAGACCCAGTACTTC
TRBJ1-3 | . | TRBV4-2 | . | CASSQSPGNTIYF | TGTGCCAGCAGCCAAAGCCCGGGAAACACCATATATTTT
TRBJ2-7 | . | TRBV29-1 | TRBD1 | CSAMGQGGNEQYF | TGCAGCGCTATGGGACAGGGTGGCAACGAGCAGTACTTC
TRBJ1-2 | . | TRBV7-2 | TRBD1 | CASSLAPGQGGNYGYTF | TGTGCCAGCAGCTTAGCGCCGGGACAGGGAGGAAACTATGGCTACACCTTC
TRBJ2-4 | . | TRBV9 | . | CASSVDGNIQYF | TGTGCCAGCAGCGTAGACGGGAACATTCAGTACTTC
TRBJ1-1 | . | TRBV7-6 | TRBD1 | CASYTGGENTEAFF | TGCGCCAGCTATACAGGGGGGGAAAACACTGAAGCTTTCTTT
TRBJ1-2 | . | TRBV9 | . | CASSPGGGGNYGYTF | TGTGCCAGCAGCCCTGGGGGGGGCGGTAACTATGGCTACACCTTC
TRBJ1-2 | . | TRBV2 | . | CASSDRKGYGYTF | TGTGCCAGCAGTGACAGGAAAGGCTATGGCTACACCTTC
TRBJ1-1 | once | TRBV19 | . | CARGLFGTPFF | TGTGCCAGAGGGCTCTTCGGGACACCTTTCTTT
TRBJ2-7 | . | TRBV5-4 | . | CASSIRQSYEQYF | TGTGCCAGCAGCATAAGACAGTCCTACGAGCAGTACTTC
TRBJ2-1 | . | TRBV5-4 | . | CASSLVTFGSNEQFF | TGTGCCAGCAGCTTAGTAACTTTCGGGAGCAATGAGCAGTTCTTC
TRBJ1-5 | . | TRBV6-1 | . | CASTDGWSHNQPQHF | TGTGCCAGCACCGACGGGTGGTCGCACAATCAGCCCCAGCATTTT
TRBJ2-7 | . | TRBV11-2 | TRBD2 | CASSLDRGGRARGQYF | TGTGCCAGCAGCTTAGATAGGGGCGGGAGGGCACGCGGGCAGTACTTC
TRBJ1-5 | . | TRBV5-1 | . | CASSLTGVGQPQHF | TGCGCCAGCAGCTTGACAGGTGTGGGTCAGCCCCAGCATTTT
TRBJ1-2 | . | TRBV5-1 | TRBD1 | CASSWDSKNYGYTF | TGCGCCAGCAGTTGGGACAGCAAGAACTATGGCTACACCTTC
TRBJ2-2 | . | TRBV6-4 | . | CASSDSTTNTGELFF | TGTGCCAGCAGTGACTCTACTACGAACACCGGGGAGCTGTTTTTT
TRBJ2-5 | . | TRBV2 | TRBD2 | CASTPLAGGSGGAQYF | TGTGCCAGCACCCCTCTAGCGGGGGGGTCCGGAGGGGCCCAGTACTTC
TRBJ2-2 | . | TRBV7-8 | TRBD1 | CASSPTGMDGELFF | TGTGCCAGCAGCCCGACAGGGATGGACGGGGAGCTGTTTTTT
TRBJ2-3 | . | TRBV29-1 | . | CSVAGTRGDTQYF | TGCAGCGTTGCCGGGACACGCGGAGATACGCAGTATTTT
TRBJ1-1 | few | TRBV19 | . | CASSKTLNTEAFF | TGTGCCAGTAGTAAGACACTGAACACTGAAGCTTTCTTT
TRBJ1-1 | . | TRBV5-4 | TRBD1 | CASSLARTGTGGMGEAFF | TGTGCCAGCAGCTTGGCCCGTACGGGGACAGGGGGCATGGGCGAAGCTTTCTTT
TRBJ2-1 | . | TRBV6-6 | . | CASSYMRANEQFF | TGTGCCAGCAGTTATATGAGAGCAAATGAGCAGTTCTTC
TRBJ2-1 | once | TRBV19 | . | CAASSVYNEQFF | TGTGCCGCCTCTAGCGTGTACAATGAGCAGTTCTTC
TRBJ2-1 | . | TRBV27 | . | CASSTSLVEQFF | TGTGCCAGCAGTACTAGCTTGGTCGAGCAGTTCTTC
TRBJ2-1 | . | TRBV6-4 | . | CASSLGGGEQFF | TGTGCCAGCAGCCTAGGAGGAGGAGAGCAGTTCTTC
TRBJ1-1 | . | TRBV6-5 | . | CASKKGLGTEAFF | TGTGCCAGCAAGAAGGGGCTAGGCACTGAAGCTTTCTTT